One T cell receptor beta chain is described in this entry. There is no known antigen for this receptor. No base quality information exists; no much larger clone differs at one position. The sample belongs to a study of cytomegalovirus exposure and HLA in healthy donors (dated by TCRdb to the late 2010s). Regarding the complete study: According to a later analysis, one platform produced both the approximately 110 validation repertoires and the 620 or so repertoires of the first cohort. The study aimed to test whether cataloging public T cell receptors could reveal signatures of past pathogen exposure. Along with the approximately 650-subject first cohort, a separate validation cohort of over a hundred different subjects was used. To predict cytomegalovirus infection status, the study combined high-throughput TCR immunosequencing, statistical association of individual TCRs with disease status, and machine learning.

Library preparation used the immunoSEQ multiplex PCR assay. For the original study's pipeline: A statistical classification framework was developed to diagnose cytomegalovirus status using the catalog of TCR beta chain sequences. Held by TCRdb, this immuneACCESS table contains in-frame sequences only and omits some clones. Under half of the omission traces to an unresolved V gene where checked; the cause of the rest is unknown. From that table come the V and J calls and clone size; the DNA was used to work out D and trimming. This sample holds fewer than 400,000 clones; 88% were observed only once. Of the sample, around 0.88% falls within the top ten clones. The donors belonged to the validation cohort of 90 to 150 subjects, which was separate from the approximately 700-subject first cohort. Study-wide conclusions, independent of this receptor: The classifier was reported to diagnose cytomegalovirus status with high specificity and sensitivity in both the original and validation cohorts. Of the cluster scores, 94% were above 0 in a later analysis, which found that TCRs clustered in the first cohort also tended to co-occur in the roughly 130 validation repertoires. A few of the identified cytomegalovirus-associated TCR beta chains were confirmed in vitro to be specific for cytomegalovirus antigens. According to the authors, the approach could potentially be generalized to other disease states and immunological phenotypes. Most TCR sequences were seen in very few donors, while some public TCRs were found in many individuals. In the study, some 160 TCR beta chains were listed as associated with cytomegalovirus. The validation cohort had no HLA typing available for a later analysis, so co-occurrence within that cohort was assessed over all 120 or so repertoires.

Sequenced: PBMCs. This sequence was found in a man aged 30 to 45 in good health and CMV-seronegative.

The nucleotide sequence reads TGCGCCAGCAGCTTGGGGACAGGGGGTAAAGACAATCAGCCCCAGCATTTT. The encoded protein is CASSLGTGGKDNQPQHF. Recombination joined TRBV5-1 with TRBJ1-5; 10 central bases correspond to TRBD1. From the cysteine up to the phenylalanine, the CDR3 has a length of 17 residues. Kept here is only the CDR3 DNA, which spans 51 bases and is read in frame from base 1. The germline V gene supplies CDR1 SGHRS and CDR2 YFSETQ. V loses 0 bases at its end and J loses 3 bases; junction bases beyond the gene matches: 6. With the portions outside the CDR3 filled from the reference TRBV5-1 and TRBJ1-5 genes, the complete variable region becomes KAGVTQTPRYLIKTRGQQVTLSCSPISGHRSVSWYQQTPGQGLQFLFEYFSETQRNKGNFPGRFSGRQFSNSRSEMNVSTLELGDSALYLCASSLGTGGKDNQPQHFGDGTRLSIL.